This TCR beta chain is from a study of T cells after yellow fever vaccination. Overall study results and limits: Among primary-vaccination clones, most reappeared after the booster, at 95% to 96% for CD4 and 85% to 90% for CD8. Though weaker, the secondary response peaked faster, on day 5 versus 15. There was a small share of clonotypes that showed up in both the CD4 and CD8 compartments.

They built TCR cDNA with 5'RACE template switching, a step that put in a universal primer site and UMIs. TCRdb reprocessed the 5' RACE reads via MiXCR and lists one record per CDR3 protein. The sample carries hundreds of thousands of distinct CDR3 sequences, 12% recorded once. Per germline, CDR1 MNHEY and CDR2 SVGAGI. This CDR3 is 12 amino acids long. V trimming: 5 bases; J trimming: 5 bases; junction bases outside the gene matches: 2. With respect to this clonotype: What it binds is not known.

The clonotype comes from a man younger than 35 who received the YFV17D yellow fever vaccine. The sequenced sample was CD4+ T cells sorted from PBMCs, obtained 15 days after the yellow fever booster vaccination. The V call is TRBV6-5, the J call TRBJ2-5, with 7 bases fitting TRBD2. CDR3 protein: CASSNGGETQYF. CDR3 sequence (DNA): TGTGCCAGCAGTAACGGGGGGGAGACCCAGTACTTC.